This record looks at one TCR beta chain sequence and its context. This sample stems from a study of T-cell reconstitution after alpha-beta-depleted transplantation in children. V lost 5 bases, J lost 3 bases, and 16 bases stayed unmatched. Germline V lookup: CDR1 PRHDT, CDR2 FYEKMQ (reference sequence). The length of the CDR3 is 17 residues. Unique molecular identifiers were incorporated into the prepared TCRbeta library. TCRdb independently ran MiXCR on the PCR reads; one entry per CDR3 protein. Seen here are 350,000 to 400,000 distinct CDR3 sequences, roughly 15% observed once, and the top ten hold about 3.9%.

This chain uses TRBV13 with TRBJ2-7; 7 bases match TRBD2. Sequences were derived from PBMCs, sampled from the stem cell graft. The sequence was collected from a human donor who donated a stem cell graft to a child with Fanconi anemia. The DNA of the CDR3 is TGTGCCAGCAGCCGACTCGGCGGGGGACCGAGGGACTACGAGCAGTACTTC. It is translated as CASSRLGGGPRDYEQYF.